One and the same sample provided the 26 T cell receptor beta chains below, sequenced in a study of beta chain features in type 1 diabetes. The entirety of the isolated RNA underwent reverse transcription, so expressed TCRB transcripts were sequenced. The protocol was immunoSEQ multiplex PCR, while the TCRdb copy is restricted to in-frame clones and leaves out a portion. Of fewer than 500,000 clones in the sample, roughly 14% were seen once. Material for sequencing was naive CD4+ T cells from blood. The receptors come from a young man in good health.

There are a few counts of this clone. The chain links TRBV7-8 to TRBJ2-3; D might be TRBD2 (6 bases). Germline V CDR1 and CDR2: SGHVS, FQNEAQ. There are 15 residues in the CDR3. Trimming removed 5 bases at V and 0 bases at J, with 12 bases between. This chain's CDR3 is CASSPDGTSTDTQYF. CDR3 DNA sequence: TGTGCCAGCAGCCCAGACGGGACTAGCACAGATACGCAGTATTTT.

This clone was observed at least ten times. The J gene is TRBJ2-7, the V gene TRBV10-3, with 11 bases fitting TRBD2. Germline CDR1 reads ENHRY; CDR2 reads SYGVKD. The CDR3 is 13 residues long. The trim removed 8 bases at V and 1 base at J, leaving 1 base unmatched. CDR3: CAIGTSGSYEQYV. The CDR3 DNA is TGTGCCATCGGGACTAGCGGTTCCTACGAGCAGTACGTC.

The rearrangement joins TRBV25-1 to TRBJ2-3, with D maybe TRBD2 (6 bases). Trimming removed 6 bases at V and 11 bases at J, with 15 bases between. The CDR3 extends over 12 amino acids. The germline V gene encodes CDR1 MGHDK and CDR2 SYGVNS. CDR3 in DNA: TGTGCCAGCAGGGAGGGCAGTAACCTGCAGTATTTT. Encoded protein: CASREGSNLQYF. Complete variable domain (other parts from reference TRBV25-1 and TRBJ2-3): EADIYQTPRYLVIGTGKKITLECSQTMGHDKMYWYQQDPGMELHLIHYSYGVNSTEKGDLSSESTVSRIRTEHFPLTLESARPSHTSQYLCASREGSNLQYFGPGTRLTVL.

This clone was seen a handful of times. CDR3 DNA sequence: TGCAGCGTTGAAGTGTGGGAGCGGCCGAACACCGGGGAGCTGTTTTTT. Its translation: CSVEVWERPNTGELFF. The V call is TRBV29-1, the J call TRBJ2-2, with D tentatively TRBD2 (5 bases). V lost 1 base and J 0 bases, leaving 12 bases between the germline ends. Looked up from germline, CDR1 is SQVTM and CDR2 is ANQGSEA. The CDR3 is made up of 16 amino acids.

This clone was seen ten or more times. CDR3 coding DNA: TGCGCCAGCAGTCATCAGGGGCAGCTATACACCGGGGAGCTGTTTTTT. Translating gives CASSHQGQLYTGELFF. This chain uses TRBV23-1 with TRBJ2-2, with D maybe TRBD1 (6 bases). TRBV23-1 counts as an open reading frame of uncertain function. The germline V and J ends were trimmed by 3 bases and 3 bases, with 14 bases remaining between them. The CDR3 is 16 residues long.

This clone came up a few times. The chain employs TRBV11-2 and TRBJ2-1; D remains ambiguous. With 1 base removed from V and 9 bases from J, the gap between germline ends came to 10 bases. Germline V lookup: CDR1 SGHAT, CDR2 FQNNGV. The length of the CDR3 is 13 residues. The CDR3 DNA follows: TGTGCCAGCAGCTTAGTTGGGTTAGGTGAGCAGTTCTTC. Residues: CASSLVGLGEQFF. The whole variable domain, filled in from reference TRBV11-2 and TRBJ2-1, reads EAGVAQSPRYKIIEKRQSVAFWCNPISGHATLYWYQQILGQGPKLLIQFQNNGVVDDSQLPKDRFSAERLKGVDSTLKIQPAKLEDSAVYLCASSLVGLGEQFFGPGTRLTVL.

This clone was picked up a small number of times. The chain recombines TRBV5-1 with TRBJ2-5; no clear D gene. Trimming took off 0 bases at V and 5 bases at J, with 11 bases between the two ends. Germline V lookup: CDR1 SGHRS, CDR2 YFSETQ. This CDR3 region has 14 residues. The CDR3: CASSLGRREETQYF. The CDR3 DNA reads TGCGCCAGCAGCTTGGGCCGGCGAGAGGAGACCCAGTACTTC. Full variable domain (remainder filled in from reference TRBV5-1 and TRBJ2-5): KAGVTQTPRYLIKTRGQQVTLSCSPISGHRSVSWYQQTPGQGLQFLFEYFSETQRNKGNFPGRFSGRQFSNSRSEMNVSTLELGDSALYLCASSLGRREETQYFGPGTRLLVL.

This sequence joins TRBV9 and TRBJ2-1, with 9 bases lining up with TRBD1. Germline loops: CDR1 SGDLS, CDR2 YYNGEE. CDR3 size: 17 residues. V lost 3 bases, J lost 7 bases, and 14 bases stayed unmatched. CDR3 sequence reads: CASSAPNGTGTANEQFF. The CDR3 DNA sequence: TGTGCCAGCAGCGCCCCTAATGGGACAGGGACAGCAAATGAGCAGTTCTTC.

This chain connects TRBV4-3 to TRBJ1-3, with 9 bases aligning to TRBD1. The CDR3 is 18 residues long. The J segment lost 1 base and the V segment lost 4 bases, leaving 11 bases of the junction unmatched. CDR1 is LGHNA and CDR2 is YSLEER in the germline V gene. CDR3 DNA: TGCGCCAGCAGCCGAGCAACTGGGACAGGGAAATCTGGAAACACCATATATTTT. Translated: CASSRATGTGKSGNTIYF.

This clone appeared a few times. The junction does not match germline at one end; this may be a read error. The chain has TRBV7-9 and TRBJ1-2; D gene ambiguous. In germline, CDR1 is SEHNR, CDR2 FQNEAQ (reference sequence). CDR3 length equals 11 residues. CDR3 DNA: TGTGCCAGCAGCTTTAACTTTGGCTACACCTTC. Translation gives CASSFNFGYTF. The variable domain in full, with the rest retrieved from reference TRBV7-9 and TRBJ1-2, is DTGVSQNPRHKITKRGQNVTFRCDPISEHNRLYWYRQTLGQGPEFLTYFQNEAQLEKSRLLSDRFSAERPKGSFSTLEIQRTEQGDSAMYLCASSFNFGYTFGSGTRLTVV.

V is TRBV7-2 and J is TRBJ1-2; the match to TRBD1 covers 9 bases. Trimming removed 7 bases from V and 4 bases from J; junction bases left unmatched: 7. The CDR3 runs to 14 residues. Germline V lookup: CDR1 SGHTA, CDR2 FQGNSA. CDR3 nucleotides: TGTGCCAGCAACCGGGACAGGGACAGCTATGGCTACACCTTC. It is translated as CASNRDRDSYGYTF.

V and J are TRBV9 and TRBJ1-2; 10 bases are shared with TRBD1. The junction had 11 bases not matched to a gene; V was cut back by 0 bases and J by 6 bases. Germline V lookup: CDR1 SGDLS, CDR2 YYNGEE. The CDR3 covers 17 residues. The CDR3 loop is CASSVATGGLRFDGYTF. The DNA for the CDR3 is TGTGCCAGCAGCGTAGCGACAGGGGGCCTGAGGTTTGATGGCTACACCTTC.

The gene calls are TRBV9 and TRBJ2-3, with TRBD2 as a possible D gene (6 bases). Germline-derived CDR1 and CDR2 are SGDLS and YYNGEE. CDR3 length: 15 amino acids. V lost 0 bases to trimming and J lost 2 bases, with 10 bases between them. CDR3: CASSVAAGLTDTQYF. CDR3 DNA: TGTGCCAGCAGCGTAGCAGCGGGCCTCACAGATACGCAGTATTTT.

This clone was counted only a few times. The V gene is TRBV7-9, the J gene TRBJ2-2; 8 nucleotides agree with TRBD1. The CDR3 is 16 residues long. V lost 4 bases, J lost 6 bases, and 10 bases stayed unmatched. Germline V CDR1 and CDR2: SEHNR, FQNEAQ (reference sequence). The CDR3 DNA reads as TGTGCCAGCAGCTCTCGGACAGGGATGTTGGCCGGGGAGCTGTTTTTT. It specifies CASSSRTGMLAGELFF. Using reference TRBV7-9 and TRBJ2-2 for the parts outside the CDR3, the full variable domain is DTGVSQNPRHKITKRGQNVTFRCDPISEHNRLYWYRQTLGQGPEFLTYFQNEAQLEKSRLLSDRFSAERPKGSFSTLEIQRTEQGDSAMYLCASSSRTGMLAGELFFGEGSRLTVL.

The sample holds a few counts of this clone. The chain is built from TRBV27 and TRBJ2-1; D possibly matches TRBD1 or TRBD2 (5 bases each). The CDR3 has 17 residues. The ends were cut back, 6 bases at V and 8 bases at J, with 26 bases in the middle. Germline-derived CDR1 and CDR2 are MNHEY and SMNVEV (reference sequence). The CDR3 DNA sequence: TGTGCCAGCAGCTTAGGGGACCGGGATAGCCTATCTTATGAGCAGTTCTTC. This gives the protein CASSLGDRDSLSYEQFF.

The rearrangement uses TRBV15 and TRBJ2-1; no definite D call. Between the trimmed V and J ends, which lost 3 bases and 9 bases, there was a span of 9 bases. The CDR3 is 12 residues long. Looked up from germline, CDR1 is LNHNV and CDR2 is YYDKDF (reference sequence). As DNA, the CDR3 is TGTGCCACCAGCAGTAGACTTAGTGAGCAGTTCTTC. Translated: CATSSRLSEQFF.

V and J are TRBV5-4 and TRBJ1-2; D is unclear. This CDR3 spans 12 amino acids. The V gene lost 4 bases and the J gene lost 5 bases, with 9 bases spanning the gap. Germline V gives CDR1 SGHNT, CDR2 YYREEE (reference sequence). The CDR3 loop reads CASSAYLYGYTF. In DNA, the CDR3 is TGTGCCAGCAGCGCCTACTTGTATGGCTACACCTTC.

V gene TRBV9 combines with J gene TRBJ2-3; 7 nucleotides match TRBD1. The germline gives CDR1 SGDLS, CDR2 YYNGEE. V gave up 0 bases and J gave up 6 bases; unmatched junction bases: 7. This CDR3 region has 15 residues. CDR3 in DNA: TGTGCCAGCAGCGTAGAACAGGGGAATTGGGATACGCAGTATTTT. It translates to CASSVEQGNWDTQYF.

This clone was observed a handful of times. The chain employs TRBV4-1 and TRBJ2-3; D is unclear. The germline CDR1 and CDR2 sequences are MGHRA and YSYEKL. The CDR3 runs to 12 residues. The V end lost 2 bases, the J end lost 4 bases, and 4 bases lay between the germline ends. As DNA, the CDR3 is TGCGCCAGCAGCCAAAGGGCAGATACGCAGTATTTT. Translated, it gives CASSQRADTQYF.

This chain joins TRBV6-5 and TRBJ2-7, with 7 bases lining up with TRBD2. The CDR3 totals 14 residues. V gave up 6 bases and J gave up 3 bases; unmatched junction bases: 8. The germline V gene encodes CDR1 MNHEY and CDR2 SVGAGI. The CDR3, as DNA: TGTGCCAGCAGAAGAACGGGAGGCTACTACGAGCAGTACGTC. It translates to CASRRTGGYYEQYV.

This clone was seen more than once but under ten times. This sequence joins TRBV28 and TRBJ2-1, with D hard to call. V dropped 2 bases and J dropped 3 bases, with 11 bases sitting between them. Germline loops: CDR1 MDHEN, CDR2 SYDVKM. There are 15 residues in the CDR3. CDR3 DNA sequence: TGTGCCAGCAGTTTACCGGTAGTAGGCTACAATGAGCAGTTCTTC. Translated: CASSLPVVGYNEQFF.

This clone was seen a handful of times. The chain employs TRBV5-1 and TRBJ2-7, with a tentative D call TRBD1 (6 bases). The CDR3 spans 14 residues. With 5 bases removed from V and 4 bases from J, the gap between germline ends came to 16 bases. Germline loops: CDR1 SGHRS, CDR2 YFSETQ. This chain's CDR3 is CASSLPGQLYEQYF. As DNA, the CDR3 is TGCGCCAGCAGTTTGCCCGGACAGCTATACGAGCAGTACTTC.

This clone has only a few counts. The chain links TRBV4-1 to TRBJ2-7; D is unresolved. Trimming stripped 0 bases from V and 2 bases from J, with 8 bases between. The CDR3 contains 14 residues. Germline V gives CDR1 MGHRA, CDR2 YSYEKL. The CDR3 bases are TGCGCCAGCAGCCAAGAAGCCCATACCTACGAGCAGTACTTC. Its protein product is CASSQEAHTYEQYF.

CDR3 sequence: CAWSVLRGETQYF. The CDR3 DNA sequence: TGTGCCTGGAGTGTCCTCAGGGGAGAGACCCAGTACTTC. The genes are TRBV30 and TRBJ2-5; D is possibly TRBD1 (6 bases). CDR3 size: 13 residues. Germline V gives CDR1 GTSNPN, CDR2 SVGIG (reference sequence). Trimming removed 0 bases at V and 4 bases at J, with 9 bases between.

The CDR3 region is CASSLNPGTRGIEQFF. DNA for the CDR3: TGTGCCAGCAGCCTAAACCCAGGGACAAGGGGAATTGAGCAGTTCTTC. The rearrangement uses TRBV9 and TRBJ2-1; a weak D match, TRBD1 (6 bases). Looked up from germline, CDR1 is SGDLS and CDR2 is YYNGEE. The CDR3 sequence is 16 residues long. The V end was cut by 4 bases, the J end by 9 bases, with 23 bases between.

This chain uses TRBV7-9 with TRBJ2-5, with D uncertain. CDR1 and CDR2 (germline): SEHNR, FQNEAQ (reference sequence). V shed 5 bases and J shed 4 bases, with 14 bases lying between them. The CDR3 extends over 14 amino acids. CDR3 sequence reads: CASSPFGVGETQYF. The CDR3 DNA reads TGTGCCAGCAGCCCCTTTGGGGTCGGAGAGACCCAGTACTTC.